This entry lists 27 T cell receptor beta chains sequenced from one sample in a study of T cell responses to AZD1222 COVID-19 vaccine. Repertoires were generated with immunoSEQ multiplex PCR, while TCRdb's copy carries only in-frame clones and drops some. The repertoire consists of around 99,000 clones, with over 80% occurring once and the leading ten covering about 6.8%. This specimen was peripheral blood, taken 28 days after the second AZD1222 dose. The source is an adult who received the AZD1222 COVID-19 vaccine.

V usage is TRBV7-6 and J usage is TRBJ2-2, with D possibly TRBD2 on 6 matching bases. The V end was cut by 5 bases, the J end by 0 bases, with 16 bases between. Germline values: CDR1 SGHVS, CDR2 FNYEAQ. The CDR3 spans 17 residues. The CDR3 DNA sequence: TGTGCCAGCAGCCCTAGGGGCGGGACCGCGAACACCGGGGAGCTGTTTTTT. The encoded protein is CASSPRGGTANTGELFF.

Concerning this clone: Distinct nucleotide sequences in the sample also encode this CDR3. This chain joins TRBV19 and TRBJ1-6; D is uncertain. The CDR3 spans 12 residues. CDR1 and CDR2 (germline): LNHDA, SQIVND (reference sequence). V was pared by 1 base and J by 7 bases, with 2 bases between. In DNA, the CDR3 is TGTGCCAGTAGTATAGCGAATTCACCCCTCCACTTT. It specifies CASSIANSPLHF.

The rearrangement uses TRBV4-1 and TRBJ1-3; no reliable D call. The V and J ends lost 1 base and 4 bases respectively, with 8 bases between them. The V gene's germline CDR1 is MGHRA and CDR2 YSYEKL. The CDR3 runs to 14 residues. CDR3 nucleotide sequence: TGCGCCAGCAGCCAAGGGCTCTTCGGAAACACCATATATTTT. Translation: CASSQGLFGNTIYF.

The V and J genes are TRBV5-5 and TRBJ1-1; tentative D call: TRBD1 (6 bases). There are 14 residues in the CDR3. The germline CDR1 and CDR2 sequences are SGHKS and YYEKEE (reference sequence). Trimming removed 1 base from V and 2 bases from J, with 9 bases in between. The CDR3, as DNA: TGTGCCAGCAGCTTGACAGGGACAAACACTGAAGCTTTCTTT. Protein product: CASSLTGTNTEAFF.

This clone came up once. CDR3 protein: CASTFFLGTADGYTF. Here the CDR3 DNA reads TGTGCCAGCACGTTTTTCCTCGGGACAGCCGATGGCTACACCTTC. The chain joins TRBV6-6 to TRBJ1-2; 7 bases are a match to TRBD1. This CDR3 spans 15 amino acids. With V trimmed by 7 bases and J by 6 bases, 14 bases remained unmatched. Germline V gene sequence: CDR1 MNHNY, CDR2 SVGAGI (reference sequence).

The chain combines TRBV7-8 with TRBJ2-1, with 11 positions matching TRBD2. V lost 4 bases and J lost 3; bases outside the gene matches: 2. The V gene's germline CDR1 is SGHVS and CDR2 FQNEAQ. This CDR3 contains 15 residues. DNA for the CDR3: TGTGCCAGCAGCTCGGGACTAGCGGACTACAATGAGCAGTTCTTC. Its protein is CASSSGLADYNEQFF.

This chain links TRBV14 with TRBJ2-1; TRBD2 matches 7 bases. This CDR3 has 14 residues. Unmatched junction bases numbered 3, after V lost 4 bases and J lost 3 bases. CDR1 is SGHDN and CDR2 is FVKESK in the germline V gene. The CDR3 loop reads CASSRAGVYNEQFF. The CDR3 nucleotides are TGTGCCAGCAGCCGCGCGGGGGTCTACAATGAGCAGTTCTTC.

On this clone itself: Its ends do not fully match the called genes, so a read error is possible. The chain has TRBV12-3 or TRBV12-4 and TRBJ1-2; D unresolved. CDR3 length: 12 amino acids. CDR3 sequence (DNA): TGTGCCAGCAGTTTATTATCCGGGCAGTTCGTCTTC. Residues: CASSLLSGQFVF.

This rearrangement joins TRBV7-9 to TRBJ2-5, with D possibly matching TRBD2 (5 bases). The V end lost 1 base, the J end lost 1 base, and 10 bases lay between the germline ends. This CDR3 contains 15 residues. Per germline, CDR1 SEHNR and CDR2 FQNEAQ (reference sequence). The CDR3 loop reads CASSLGRLPQETQYF. In DNA form, the CDR3 reads TGTGCCAGCAGCTTAGGGCGACTACCCCAAGAGACCCAGTACTTC.

The chain joins TRBV9 to TRBJ1-2; tentatively, D is TRBD1 (6 bases). Trimming removed 3 bases at V and 0 bases at J, with 18 bases between. The V gene's germline CDR1 is SGDLS and CDR2 YYNGEE. This CDR3 spans 17 amino acids. The chain's CDR3 is CASSGKQGVFSNYGYTF. DNA for the CDR3: TGTGCCAGCAGCGGAAAACAGGGCGTGTTTTCTAACTATGGCTACACCTTC.

This sequence joins TRBV12-3 or TRBV12-4 and TRBJ1-6; D ambiguous. This CDR3 is 13 amino acids long. The ends were cut back, 6 bases at V and 9 bases at J, with 12 bases in the middle. The DNA for the CDR3 is TGTGCCAGCAGCCCCCGCGATTTTTCACCCCTCCACTTT. This translates into CASSPRDFSPLHF.

This chain uses TRBV3-1 (or the pseudogene TRBV3-2) with TRBJ2-7; D ambiguous. CDR1 LGHDT and CDR2 YNNKEL come from the germline V gene (reference sequence). The CDR3 loop spans 15 amino acids. V lost 1 base and J 0 bases, leaving 10 bases between the germline ends. The DNA for the CDR3 is TGTGCCAGCAGCCAAGTCCTGCAGGACTCCTACGAGCAGTACTTC. As protein: CASSQVLQDSYEQYF.

V is TRBV5-8 and J is TRBJ1-3; D uncertain. CDR1 and CDR2 (germline): SGHTS, YDEGEE. Deletions cut 0 bases from V and 2 bases from J, with 6 bases between. This CDR3 comprises 14 residues. The CDR3 is CASSLAGTGNTIYF. DNA for the CDR3: TGTGCCAGCAGCTTGGCGGGAACTGGAAACACCATATATTTT.

V and J are TRBV29-1 and TRBJ1-1; no definite D call. This CDR3 contains 13 residues. Germline-derived CDR1 and CDR2 are SQVTM and ANQGSEA. V dropped 1 base and J dropped 0 bases, with 6 bases sitting between them. The CDR3 DNA reads TGCAGCGTTGAAGGCGGGATGAACACTGAAGCTTTCTTT. Translation: CSVEGGMNTEAFF.

V gene TRBV3-1 (or the pseudogene TRBV3-2) combines with J gene TRBJ2-1, with 8 bases that match TRBD2. Germline CDR1 reads LGHDT; CDR2 reads YNNKEL (reference sequence). This CDR3 region has 16 residues. Unmatched junction bases numbered 8, after V lost 3 bases and J lost 4 bases. CDR3 sequence: CASSQSGSASYNEQFF. The CDR3 coding sequence is TGTGCCAGCAGCCAGAGCGGGAGTGCGTCATACAATGAGCAGTTCTTC.

The J gene is TRBJ1-1, the V gene TRBV28; D is uncertain. The CDR3 loop spans 12 amino acids. CDR1 and CDR2 (germline): MDHEN, SYDVKM. Trimming stripped 6 bases from V and 3 bases from J, with 8 bases between. The CDR3 region has the DNA TGTGCCAGCAGCAAAACTTACACTGAAGCTTTCTTT. Translation gives CASSKTYTEAFF.

This clone has just one count. The chain combines TRBV5-1 with TRBJ1-6; 7 nucleotides align to TRBD1. Germline V CDR1 and CDR2: SGHRS, YFSETQ. The V and J ends lost 2 bases and 7 bases, in that order; junction bases with no gene match: 6. This CDR3 comprises 15 residues. As DNA, the CDR3 is TGCGCCAGCAGCTTACTGGGACAGTCAAATTCACCCCTCCACTTT. Its translation: CASSLLGQSNSPLHF.

This rearrangement joins TRBV6-5 to TRBJ1-1; no definite D call. There are 14 residues in the CDR3. V was pared by 0 bases and J by 1 base, with 6 bases between. Germline V gene lookup returns CDR1 MNHEY and CDR2 SVGAGI. Here the CDR3 DNA reads TGTGCCAGCAGTTACTCGGTGGGGAACACTGAAGCTTTCTTT. Translated: CASSYSVGNTEAFF.

Worth noting for this clone: The sample contains more than one DNA sequence encoding this CDR3. V gene TRBV5-4 combines with J gene TRBJ2-2; TRBD1 agrees at 7 bases. The germline V gene encodes CDR1 SGHNT and CDR2 YYREEE (reference sequence). There are 15 residues in the CDR3. V trimming: 0 bases; J trimming: 1 base; junction bases outside the gene matches: 0. The CDR3 protein is CASSLGDRNTGELFF. As DNA, the CDR3 is TGTGCCAGCAGCTTGGGGGACAGGAACACCGGGGAGCTGTTTTTT.

The J gene is TRBJ2-1, the V gene TRBV27; D uncertain. The CDR3 contains 16 residues. Trimming removed 4 bases at V and 10 bases at J, with 23 bases between. Germline-derived CDR1 and CDR2 are MNHEY and SMNVEV (reference sequence). This CDR3 is CASSYHPDGNTMEQFF. CDR3 DNA: TGTGCCAGCAGTTACCACCCGGACGGCAATACAATGGAGCAGTTCTTC.

The gene calls are TRBV11-3 and TRBJ2-1; weak D call: TRBD1 (6 bases). V lost 5 bases to trimming and J lost 8 bases, with 19 bases between them. The germline CDR1 and CDR2 sequences are SGHNT and YENEEA. The CDR3 has 15 residues. The DNA of the CDR3 is TGTGCCAGCAGCCCCGGACAGTGGACCGTCGATGAGCAGTTCTTC. Translating gives CASSPGQWTVDEQFF.

The V and J genes are TRBV9 and TRBJ1-1; 8 bases align to TRBD1. Germline CDR1 is SGDLS and CDR2 is YYNGEE. This CDR3 region has 14 residues. The trim removed 4 bases at V and 0 bases at J, leaving 2 bases unmatched. The CDR3 sequence: CASSRGQVNTEAFF. Here the CDR3 DNA reads TGTGCCAGCAGCCGGGGACAGGTGAACACTGAAGCTTTCTTT.

V gene TRBV7-9 combines with J gene TRBJ2-7; D perhaps matches TRBD1 (6 bases). CDR3 length: 14 residues. Trimming shortened V by 10 bases and J by 0 bases, and 16 bases separated the two germline ends. Per the germline V gene, CDR1 is SEHNR and CDR2 is FQNEAQ (reference sequence). The CDR3 bases are TGTGCCATCCCTTCAGGGGCATACTCCTACGAGCAGTACTTC. Translated: CAIPSGAYSYEQYF.

This chain joins TRBV5-6 and TRBJ2-7; 7 nucleotides line up with TRBD2. J gave up 3 bases and V 1 base, and 4 bases lay outside the gene matches. Per the germline V gene, CDR1 is SGHDT and CDR2 is YYEEEE. The CDR3 consists of 14 residues. Written as DNA, the CDR3 is TGTGCCAGCAGCTTGCCGGGGGGAGGCTACGAGCAGTACTTC. Amino acid sequence: CASSLPGGGYEQYF.

The chain combines TRBV7-9 with TRBJ2-7, with D possibly being TRBD2 (6 bases). This CDR3 has 12 amino acids. V dropped 8 bases and J dropped 4 bases, with 12 bases sitting between them. CDR1 is SEHNR, CDR2 FQNEAQ, per germline (reference sequence). The CDR3 sequence is CASAREGYEQYF. The CDR3 nucleotides are TGTGCCAGCGCGCGGGAAGGGTACGAGCAGTACTTC.

This chain links TRBV7-8 with TRBJ1-3; D is unresolved. Trimming left V 1 base short and J 5 bases short, with 9 bases between. Germline V gene sequence: CDR1 SGHVS, CDR2 FQNEAQ. The CDR3 extends over 14 amino acids. CDR3 DNA sequence: TGTGCCAGCAGCTTAGTCCCAGACCGAAACACCATATATTTT. This translates into CASSLVPDRNTIYF.

The genes are TRBV3-1 (or the pseudogene TRBV3-2) and TRBJ2-5, with 8 bases that match TRBD1. The CDR3 contains 18 residues. Unmatched junction bases numbered 14, after V lost 0 bases and J lost 5 bases. Looked up from germline, CDR1 is LGHDT and CDR2 is YNNKEL (reference sequence). As DNA, the CDR3 is TGTGCCAGCAGCCAAGATTGGCAGGGGGCTCCCGGTTGGGAGACCCAGTACTTC. This gives the protein CASSQDWQGAPGWETQYF.